This T cell receptor (beta chain) was recovered during a study of blood T cell repertoires in COVID-19. Overall study context: Sites in the United States, Italy and Spain provided acute and convalescent COVID-19 samples. From T cells, B-cell-depleted T cells, or PBMCs came the material, which was cDNA or gDNA.

In the original workflow: Amplification of reference gene primers was used by the study to estimate nucleated cell counts. The data were produced by immunoSEQ multiplex PCR, yet TCRdb's version contains in-frame clones alone and is incomplete. The DNA was the basis for D and trimming; V, J and clone size are from that table. The sample holds 95,000 to 150,000 clones, around 89% seen once. V lost 1 base and J 2 bases, leaving 9 bases between the germline ends. The CDR3 consists of 15 residues. Per germline, CDR1 SGHVS and CDR2 FNYEAQ. The TCR was taken from a human donor in a cohort sampled during active COVID-19. The chain is built from TRBV7-6 and TRBJ2-1, with D possibly matching TRBD1 (6 bases). The sequenced material came from peripheral blood. As DNA, the CDR3 is TGTGCCAGCAGCTTAGGTCAGGGGACCTACAATGAGCAGTTCTTC. It yields the protein CASSLGQGTYNEQFF.